What follows are 10 T cell receptor beta chains derived from one specimen sequenced in a study of cytomegalovirus exposure and HLA in healthy donors. PCR was performed using 60 Vbeta and 13 Jbeta primers. Clones were sequenced by immunoSEQ multiplex PCR, and TCRdb holds only the in-frame ones, with some missing. This sample has about 200,000 clones; around 78% occur once, and the top ten carry 1.5% to 2%. Sequencing input: PBMCs. The receptors were gathered from a man aged 25 to 40 in good health and CMV-seronegative.

This clone was counted a single time. The chain joins TRBV5-1 to TRBJ2-6; 7 bases line up with TRBD2. There are 18 residues in the CDR3. V lost 8 bases, J lost 0 bases, and 14 bases stayed unmatched. Germline V gives CDR1 SGHRS, CDR2 YFSETQ. In nucleotides, the CDR3 is TGCGCCAGTAGCCCACCGGGGGGAGGAAGCTCTGGGGCCAACGTCCTGACTTTC. This sequence encodes CASSPPGGGSSGANVLTF.

The chain employs TRBV10-3 and TRBJ1-1; 9 bases map to TRBD1. This CDR3 spans 15 amino acids. The trim removed 2 bases at V and 4 bases at J, leaving 5 bases unmatched. The germline V gene has CDR1 ENHRY and CDR2 SYGVKD. CDR3 nucleotides: TGTGCCATCAGTGAGAAGGGACAGGGAGCCACTGAAGCTTTCTTT. Its translation is CAISEKGQGATEAFF.

Of note for this clone: The sample carries other DNA sequences with the same CDR3. The V and J genes are TRBV18 and TRBJ2-3; 9 positions agree with TRBD1. CDR3 length: 15 residues. Per the germline V gene, CDR1 is KGHSH and CDR2 is LQKENI. The J segment lost 0 bases and the V segment lost 6 bases, leaving 4 bases of the junction unmatched. This CDR3 reads CASSPGTGSTDTQYF. CDR3 in DNA: TGTGCCAGCTCGCCCGGGACAGGGAGCACAGATACGCAGTATTTT. The variable domain in full, completed from reference TRBV18 and TRBJ2-3, reads NAGVMQNPRHLVRRRGQEARLRCSPMKGHSHVYWYRQLPEEGLKFMVYLQKENIIDESGMPKERFSAEFPKEGPSILRIQQVVRGDSAAYFCASSPGTGSTDTQYFGPGTRLTVL.

CDR3 DNA: TGTGCCAGCATCCGGGACAGGGGAGAAAAACTGTTTTTT. Translating gives CASIRDRGEKLFF. This chain connects TRBV6-1 to TRBJ1-4, with 10 bases matching TRBD1. Germline CDR1 MNHNS, CDR2 SASEGT. The CDR3 runs to 13 residues. Trimming cost V 7 bases and J 8 bases; bases outside gene matches: 4.

This clone showed up just once. The chain uses TRBV2 and TRBJ2-1, with 9 positions matching TRBD2. Germline V gene lookup returns CDR1 SNHLY and CDR2 FYNNEI. This CDR3 is built from 15 residues. J gave up 9 bases and V 2 bases, and 8 bases lay outside the gene matches. The CDR3 sequence: CASSESAGGRGEQFF. CDR3 in DNA: TGTGCCAGCAGTGAATCCGCGGGAGGGCGGGGTGAGCAGTTCTTC.

CDR3 in DNA: TGTGCCAGCTCACCCGCGACAGGGAGTGGAGAGACCCAGTACTTC. The encoded protein is CASSPATGSGETQYF. The chain recombines TRBV18 with TRBJ2-5, with TRBD1 matching 7 bases. V lost 3 bases and J lost 4; bases outside the gene matches: 8. Germline CDR1 and CDR2: KGHSH and LQKENI. The CDR3 is 15 amino acids.

The V and J genes are TRBV5-6 and TRBJ2-1; perhaps TRBD1 as D (6 bases). Germline CDR1 SGHDT, CDR2 YYEEEE. V was clipped by 3 bases and J by 6 bases, with 16 bases between them. This CDR3 spans 15 amino acids. The CDR3 coding sequence is TGTGCCAGCAGCTCCCCCCCCAGGGGCCCCAATGAGCAGTTCTTC. Translating gives CASSSPPRGPNEQFF.

V is TRBV7-9 and J is TRBJ1-4; 8 bases align to TRBD1. The V segment lost 4 bases and the J segment 3 bases; nucleotides outside the gene matches: 4. Germline CDR1 is SEHNR and CDR2 is FQNEAQ (reference sequence). The CDR3 spans 15 residues. This CDR3 is CASSSNRGANEKLFF. DNA of the CDR3: TGTGCCAGCAGCTCCAACAGGGGGGCTAATGAAAAACTGTTTTTT.

The chain employs TRBV6-5 and TRBJ2-7, with 9 bases fitting TRBD2. J lost 6 bases, V lost 8 bases, and 8 bases had no gene match. The germline V gene encodes CDR1 MNHEY and CDR2 SVGAGI. This CDR3 is 13 amino acids long. CDR3 coding DNA: TGTGCCAGCGTCCGCGGGAGGGGAGGCGAGCAGTACTTC. As protein: CASVRGRGGEQYF.

This clone was seen a handful of times. The chain combines TRBV10-1 with TRBJ1-1, with TRBD1 matching 9 bases. V was clipped by 6 bases and J by 0 bases; unmatched bases: 2. The CDR3 has 14 residues. Per the germline V gene, CDR1 is WNHNN and CDR2 is SYGVQD (reference sequence). The CDR3 protein is CASRTGGMNTEAFF. The CDR3 coding sequence is TGCGCCAGCAGGACAGGGGGTATGAACACTGAAGCTTTCTTT.